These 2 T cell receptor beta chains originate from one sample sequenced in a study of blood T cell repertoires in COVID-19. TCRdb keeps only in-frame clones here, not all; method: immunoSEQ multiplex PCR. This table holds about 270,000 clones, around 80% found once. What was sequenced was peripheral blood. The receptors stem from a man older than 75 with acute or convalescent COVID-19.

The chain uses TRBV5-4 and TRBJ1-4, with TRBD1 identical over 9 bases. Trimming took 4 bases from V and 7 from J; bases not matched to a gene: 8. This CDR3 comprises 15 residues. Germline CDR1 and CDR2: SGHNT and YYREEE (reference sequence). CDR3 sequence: CASSITQGAGEKLFF. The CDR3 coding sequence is TGTGCCAGCAGCATAACACAGGGGGCAGGTGAAAAACTGTTTTTT.

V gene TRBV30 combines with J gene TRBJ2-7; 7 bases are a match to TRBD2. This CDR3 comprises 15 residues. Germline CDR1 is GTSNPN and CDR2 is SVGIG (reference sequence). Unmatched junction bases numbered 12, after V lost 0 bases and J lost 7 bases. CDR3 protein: CAWSVRPGGLGEQYF. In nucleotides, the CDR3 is TGTGCCTGGAGTGTACGCCCGGGAGGACTGGGGGAGCAGTACTTC.